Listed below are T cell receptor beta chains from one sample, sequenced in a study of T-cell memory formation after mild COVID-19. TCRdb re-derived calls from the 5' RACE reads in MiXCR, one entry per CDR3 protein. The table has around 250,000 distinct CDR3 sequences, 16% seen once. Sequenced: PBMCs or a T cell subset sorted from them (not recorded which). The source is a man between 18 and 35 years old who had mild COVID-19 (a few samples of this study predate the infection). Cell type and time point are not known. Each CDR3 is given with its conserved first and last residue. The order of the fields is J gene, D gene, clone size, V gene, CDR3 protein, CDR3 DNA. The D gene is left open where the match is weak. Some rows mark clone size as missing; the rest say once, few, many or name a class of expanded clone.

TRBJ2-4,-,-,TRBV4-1,CASSQENAGRIQYF,TGCGCCAGCAGCCAAGAGAACGCGGGCAGGATTCAGTACTTC
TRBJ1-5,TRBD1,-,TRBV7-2,CASSLGGTGGGQPQHF,TGTGCCAGCAGCTTAGGGGGGACAGGGGGCGGCCAGCCCCAGCATTTT
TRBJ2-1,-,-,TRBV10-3,CAIRFGGDSYNEQFF,TGTGCCATAAGATTCGGGGGTGACTCCTACAATGAGCAGTTCTTC
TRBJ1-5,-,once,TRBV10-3,CAISKHTGEGDNQPQHF,TGTGCCATCAGTAAGCACACGGGGGAAGGGGACAATCAGCCCCAGCATTTT
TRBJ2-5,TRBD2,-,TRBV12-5,CASGSTSGGAGTQYF,TGTGCTAGTGGCTCAACTAGCGGGGGGGCCGGGACCCAGTACTTC
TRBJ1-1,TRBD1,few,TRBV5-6,CASSTLTGVATEAFF,TGTGCCAGCAGCACCCTGACAGGGGTCGCCACTGAAGCTTTCTTT
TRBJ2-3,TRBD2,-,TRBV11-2,CASSPLAGAEGDTQYF,TGTGCCAGCAGCCCCCTAGCGGGGGCCGAGGGAGATACGCAGTATTTT
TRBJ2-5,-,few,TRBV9,CASSVAALSETQYF,TGTGCCAGCAGCGTAGCGGCTCTATCTGAGACCCAGTACTTC
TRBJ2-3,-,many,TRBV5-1,CASSRTGPGAADTQYF,TGCGCCAGCAGCAGAACGGGCCCCGGGGCGGCAGATACGCAGTATTTT
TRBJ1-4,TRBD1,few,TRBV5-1,CASSSGQGYEKLFF,TGCGCCAGCAGCTCGGGACAGGGCTATGAAAAACTGTTTTTT
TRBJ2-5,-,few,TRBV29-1,CSVGMETQYF,TGCAGCGTTGGTATGGAGACCCAGTACTTC
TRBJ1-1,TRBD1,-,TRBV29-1,CSASEGASEAFF,TGCAGCGCTAGCGAGGGGGCTTCTGAAGCTTTCTTT
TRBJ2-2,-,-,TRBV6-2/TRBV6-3,CASSQGGRPDWELFF,TGTGCCAGCAGCCAGGGCGGCAGACCGGACTGGGAGCTGTTTTTT
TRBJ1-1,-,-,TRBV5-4,CASGIVGGREAFF,TGTGCCAGCGGGATTGTGGGGGGCAGGGAAGCTTTCTTT
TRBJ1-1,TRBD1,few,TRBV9,CASSVAGQGHTEAFF,TGTGCCAGCAGCGTAGCGGGACAGGGACACACTGAAGCTTTCTTT
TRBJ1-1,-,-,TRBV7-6,CASSLWQGQNTEAFF,TGTGCCAGCAGCTTATGGCAGGGACAAAACACTGAAGCTTTCTTT
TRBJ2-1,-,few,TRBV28,CASSPGVGKDNEQFF,TGTGCCAGCAGTCCCGGAGTTGGGAAGGACAATGAGCAGTTCTTC
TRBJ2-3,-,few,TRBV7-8,CAAGALFTDTQYF,TGTGCGGCCGGGGCCCTATTCACAGATACGCAGTATTTT
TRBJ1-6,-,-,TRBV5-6,CASSLMENSPLHF,TGTGCCAGCAGCCTGATGGAAAATTCACCCCTCCACTTT
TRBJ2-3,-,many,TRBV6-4,CASSTGPTDTQYF,TGTGCCAGCAGCACGGGGCCCACAGATACGCAGTATTTT
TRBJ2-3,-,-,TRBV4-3,CASSQDVLTDTQYF,TGCGCCAGCAGCCAAGATGTCCTCACAGATACGCAGTATTTT
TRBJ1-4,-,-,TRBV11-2,CASTHGTTTNEKLFF,TGTGCCAGCACCCACGGGACAACAACTAATGAAAAACTGTTTTTT
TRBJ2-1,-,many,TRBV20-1,CSARPESSYNEQFF,TGCAGTGCTAGACCGGAAAGCTCCTACAATGAGCAGTTCTTC
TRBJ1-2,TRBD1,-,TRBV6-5,CASSIRDRGPRNYGYTF,TGTGCCAGTTCAATCCGGGACAGGGGGCCCCGGAACTATGGCTACACCTTC
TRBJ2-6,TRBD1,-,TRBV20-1,CSARQGAGANVLTF,TGCAGTGCTAGACAGGGGGCTGGGGCCAACGTCCTGACTTTC
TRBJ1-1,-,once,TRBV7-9,CASSFEGVAFF,TGTGCCAGCAGCTTTGAAGGGGTAGCTTTCTTT
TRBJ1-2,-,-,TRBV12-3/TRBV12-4,CASSSGAAGYYGYTF,TGTGCCAGCAGTTCAGGGGCGGCAGGGTACTATGGCTACACCTTC
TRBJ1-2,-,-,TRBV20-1,CSANNVNYGYTF,TGCAGTGCTAACAACGTAAACTATGGCTACACCTTC
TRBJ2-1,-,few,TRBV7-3,CASSSNGGGEQFF,TGTGCCAGCAGCTCCAACGGGGGCGGTGAGCAGTTCTTC
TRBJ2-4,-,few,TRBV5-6,CASSQTGVKNIQYF,TGTGCCAGCAGCCAGACCGGGGTCAAAAACATTCAGTACTTC
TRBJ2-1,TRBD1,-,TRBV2,CASSQGERQFF,TGTGCCAGCAGTCAGGGGGAGCGGCAGTTCTTC
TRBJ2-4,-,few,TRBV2,CASTGQLLAKNIQYF,TGTGCCAGCACCGGGCAGCTACTAGCCAAAAACATTCAGTACTTC